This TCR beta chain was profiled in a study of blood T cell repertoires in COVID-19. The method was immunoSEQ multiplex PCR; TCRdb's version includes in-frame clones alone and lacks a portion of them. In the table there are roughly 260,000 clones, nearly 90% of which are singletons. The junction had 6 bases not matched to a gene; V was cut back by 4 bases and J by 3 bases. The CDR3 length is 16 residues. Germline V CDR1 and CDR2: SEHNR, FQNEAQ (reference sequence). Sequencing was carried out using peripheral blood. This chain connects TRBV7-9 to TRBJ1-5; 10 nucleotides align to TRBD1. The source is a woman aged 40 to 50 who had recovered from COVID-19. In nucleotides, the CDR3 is TGTGCCAGCAGCTCTTCGGACAGGGGGGACAATCAGCCCCAGCATTTT. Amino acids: CASSSSDRGDNQPQHF.